The rows below give T cell receptor beta chains drawn from one sample of a study of blood T cell repertoires in COVID-19. The table came from immunoSEQ multiplex PCR; TCRdb's copy has only in-frame clones and leaves some out. This repertoire shows about 140,000 clones, roughly 79% found once; its top ten account for more than 8%. The source material was peripheral blood. These receptors all stem from a human donor in a cohort sampled during active COVID-19. The CDR3 runs from the conserved cysteine through the conserved F or W. Each record gives: D gene, J gene, V gene, clone size, CDR3 DNA, CDR3 protein. The D gene is left open where the match is weak. Clone size, where shown, is once, few, many, or a class for clones that have expanded.

d_call: .; j_call: TRBJ1-5; v_call: TRBV19; clone_size: .; cdr3_nt: TGTGCCAGTAGTATTCCTCGGGGTTTTTTCAATCAGCCCCAGCATTTT; cdr3_aa: CASSIPRGFFNQPQHF
d_call: .; j_call: TRBJ2-3; v_call: TRBV7-2; clone_size: once; cdr3_nt: TGTGCCAGCACCCTAATCCGCACAGATACGCAGTATTTT; cdr3_aa: CASTLIRTDTQYF
d_call: TRBD1; j_call: TRBJ2-5; v_call: TRBV6-6; clone_size: .; cdr3_nt: TGTGCCAGCAGTTACGGGCAGGGGGTGGTCCAAGAGACCCAGTACTTC; cdr3_aa: CASSYGQGVVQETQYF
d_call: .; j_call: TRBJ2-2; v_call: TRBV2; clone_size: once; cdr3_nt: TGTGCCAGCAGTGAGTGGGTGGGTGCGGCCGGGGAGCTGTTTTTT; cdr3_aa: CASSEWVGAAGELFF
d_call: .; j_call: TRBJ2-7; v_call: TRBV5-7; clone_size: .; cdr3_nt: TGTGCCAGCATCATACTCGAGCAGTACTTC; cdr3_aa: CASIILEQYF
d_call: TRBD1; j_call: TRBJ2-7; v_call: TRBV29-1; clone_size: .; cdr3_nt: TGCAGCGTTTCCCCGACAGGGAAGGACGAGCAGTACTTC; cdr3_aa: CSVSPTGKDEQYF
d_call: .; j_call: TRBJ2-7; v_call: TRBV4-3; clone_size: .; cdr3_nt: TGCGCCAGCAGCCAAGAGTACAGGGCCTACGAGCAGTACTTC; cdr3_aa: CASSQEYRAYEQYF
d_call: TRBD2; j_call: TRBJ2-2; v_call: TRBV5-1; clone_size: .; cdr3_nt: TGCGCCAGCAGCTTGGTCCCGACTAGCGGCGATACCGGGGAGCTGTTTTTT; cdr3_aa: CASSLVPTSGDTGELFF
d_call: .; j_call: TRBJ2-5; v_call: TRBV5-1; clone_size: .; cdr3_nt: TGCGCCAGCAGCTTGACGGGTGAAGAGACCCAGTACTTC; cdr3_aa: CASSLTGEETQYF
d_call: .; j_call: TRBJ2-1; v_call: TRBV4-3; clone_size: once; cdr3_nt: TGCGCCAGCAGCCAAGATAATACCTACAATGAGCAGTTCTTC; cdr3_aa: CASSQDNTYNEQFF
d_call: TRBD1; j_call: TRBJ2-7; v_call: TRBV27; clone_size: .; cdr3_nt: TGTGCCACTGGACAGGGGGCTTCCTACGAGCAGTACTTC; cdr3_aa: CATGQGASYEQYF
d_call: TRBD2; j_call: TRBJ2-2; v_call: TRBV7-9; clone_size: once; cdr3_nt: TGTGCCAGCAGCTTAGGACTAGCCGCGGGGGAGCTGTTTTTT; cdr3_aa: CASSLGLAAGELFF
d_call: TRBD2; j_call: TRBJ2-7; v_call: TRBV7-2; clone_size: .; cdr3_nt: TGTGCCAGCAGCTTCCCTGGCGGGAGGGCCTACGAGCAGTACTTC; cdr3_aa: CASSFPGGRAYEQYF
d_call: TRBD2; j_call: TRBJ2-7; v_call: TRBV29-1; clone_size: .; cdr3_nt: TGCAGCGTCACCGGGACTAGCGGGAGCTACGAGCAGTACTTC; cdr3_aa: CSVTGTSGSYEQYF
d_call: TRBD1; j_call: TRBJ1-1; v_call: TRBV24-1; clone_size: .; cdr3_nt: TGTGCCACCAGACCGGGACAGGGGGACACTGAAGCTTTCTTT; cdr3_aa: CATRPGQGDTEAFF
d_call: .; j_call: TRBJ1-5; v_call: TRBV7-2; clone_size: .; cdr3_nt: TGTGCCAGCAGCCTCGGTGGGCCCCAGCATTTT; cdr3_aa: CASSLGGPQHF
d_call: TRBD1; j_call: TRBJ1-2; v_call: TRBV19; clone_size: .; cdr3_nt: TGTGCCAGTAGTATAATTAAGGGGGCAGGGTATGGCTACACCTTC; cdr3_aa: CASSIIKGAGYGYTF
d_call: .; j_call: TRBJ2-7; v_call: TRBV12-3/TRBV12-4; clone_size: .; cdr3_nt: TGTGCCAGCAGTTTAGGTCACTACGAGCAGTACTTC; cdr3_aa: CASSLGHYEQYF
d_call: TRBD1; j_call: TRBJ1-4; v_call: TRBV28; clone_size: few; cdr3_nt: TGTGCCAGCAGTTTAGGGGGACAGCAAAATGAAAAACTGTTTTTT; cdr3_aa: CASSLGGQQNEKLFF
d_call: TRBD1; j_call: TRBJ1-2; v_call: TRBV28; clone_size: .; cdr3_nt: TGTGCCAGCAGTTTACAGGGGGCCTACTATGGCTACACCTTC; cdr3_aa: CASSLQGAYYGYTF
d_call: .; j_call: TRBJ1-2; v_call: TRBV28; clone_size: .; cdr3_nt: TGTGCCAGCACCCCCGTGGGGGGTCCTAACTATGGCTACACCTTC; cdr3_aa: CASTPVGGPNYGYTF
d_call: .; j_call: TRBJ1-2; v_call: TRBV5-6; clone_size: .; cdr3_nt: TGTGCCAGCAGCTTGGGAGAGTATGGCTACACCTTC; cdr3_aa: CASSLGEYGYTF
d_call: .; j_call: TRBJ2-7; v_call: TRBV28; clone_size: .; cdr3_nt: TGTGCCAGCAGTCCAATCGGAGACGGAGGCTACGAGCAGTACTTC; cdr3_aa: CASSPIGDGGYEQYF
d_call: TRBD1; j_call: TRBJ2-7; v_call: TRBV29-1; clone_size: many; cdr3_nt: TGCAGCGTTGAGACCGGGACAGGATCCTACGAGCAGTACTTC; cdr3_aa: CSVETGTGSYEQYF
d_call: TRBD1; j_call: TRBJ2-4; v_call: TRBV5-1; clone_size: .; cdr3_nt: TGCGCCAGCAGCTCACCGGGACAGCAGTTCATTCAGTACTTC; cdr3_aa: CASSSPGQQFIQYF
d_call: .; j_call: TRBJ2-2; v_call: TRBV24-1; clone_size: once; cdr3_nt: TGTGCCACCAGTGGCCACAGGGTCACCGGGGAGCTGTTTTTT; cdr3_aa: CATSGHRVTGELFF
d_call: TRBD2; j_call: TRBJ2-3; v_call: TRBV11-2; clone_size: .; cdr3_nt: TGTGCCAGCAGCCTCACTAGCGGGAGCTGGACAGATACGCAGTATTTT; cdr3_aa: CASSLTSGSWTDTQYF
d_call: .; j_call: TRBJ1-5; v_call: TRBV6-2/TRBV6-3; clone_size: .; cdr3_nt: TGTGCCAGCAGTTACTCGCAGGGATTATATCAGCCCCAGCATTTT; cdr3_aa: CASSYSQGLYQPQHF
d_call: .; j_call: TRBJ2-7; v_call: TRBV4-3; clone_size: .; cdr3_nt: TGCGCCAGCAGCCAAGATCGTGGGGCCGCCTACGAGCAGTACTTC; cdr3_aa: CASSQDRGAAYEQYF
d_call: .; j_call: TRBJ2-2; v_call: TRBV5-1; clone_size: .; cdr3_nt: TGCGCCAGCATCCGGGACTCACTTTCGAACACCGGGGAGCTGTTTTTT; cdr3_aa: CASIRDSLSNTGELFF
d_call: TRBD2; j_call: TRBJ2-7; v_call: TRBV2; clone_size: .; cdr3_nt: TGTGCCAGCAAGCCACGCCTAGCGGTCTCCTACGAGCAGTACTTC; cdr3_aa: CASKPRLAVSYEQYF
d_call: .; j_call: TRBJ1-2; v_call: TRBV25-1; clone_size: .; cdr3_nt: TGTGCCAGCAGGGATGCGGGGCGCCCTAACTATGGCTACACCTTC; cdr3_aa: CASRDAGRPNYGYTF
d_call: .; j_call: TRBJ2-7; v_call: TRBV3-1/TRBV3-2; clone_size: once; cdr3_nt: TGTGCCAGCAGCCAAGAAGGCCTACGCGGGTCCTACGAGCAGTACTTC; cdr3_aa: CASSQEGLRGSYEQYF
d_call: .; j_call: TRBJ2-2; v_call: TRBV28; clone_size: .; cdr3_nt: TGTGCCAGCGGCCCTCTCACCGGGGAGCTGTTTTTT; cdr3_aa: CASGPLTGELFF
d_call: TRBD1; j_call: TRBJ2-3; v_call: TRBV5-1; clone_size: .; cdr3_nt: TGCGCCAGCAGCTCGGACAGGTACAGCACAGATACGCAGTATTTT; cdr3_aa: CASSSDRYSTDTQYF